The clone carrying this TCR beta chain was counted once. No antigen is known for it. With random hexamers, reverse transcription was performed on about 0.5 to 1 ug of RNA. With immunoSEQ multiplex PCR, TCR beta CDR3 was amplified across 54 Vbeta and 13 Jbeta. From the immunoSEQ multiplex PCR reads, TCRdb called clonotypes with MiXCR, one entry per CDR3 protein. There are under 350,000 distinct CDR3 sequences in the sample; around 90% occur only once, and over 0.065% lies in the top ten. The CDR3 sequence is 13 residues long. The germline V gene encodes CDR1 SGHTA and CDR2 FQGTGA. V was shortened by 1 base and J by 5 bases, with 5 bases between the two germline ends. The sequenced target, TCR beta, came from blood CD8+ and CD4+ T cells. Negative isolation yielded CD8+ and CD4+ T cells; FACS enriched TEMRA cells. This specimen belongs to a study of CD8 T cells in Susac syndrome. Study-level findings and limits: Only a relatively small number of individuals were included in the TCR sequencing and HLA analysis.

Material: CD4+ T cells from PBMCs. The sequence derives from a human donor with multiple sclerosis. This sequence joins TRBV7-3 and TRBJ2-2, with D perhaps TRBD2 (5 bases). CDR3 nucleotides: TGTGCCAGCAGCTTAAAGCGGACCGGGGAGCTGTTTTTT. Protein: CASSLKRTGELFF.